A selection of T cell receptor beta chains follows, all from one sample in a study of T cells in Graves' hyperthyroidism and ophthalmopathy. TCRdb fed the multiplex PCR reads into MiXCR, producing one record per CDR3 protein. Among approximately 420,000 distinct CDR3 sequences, roughly an eighth were seen once, and the ten largest hold 4% to 6.5%. Input material: blood. The receptors here all came from a woman aged 18-29 years with Graves' hyperthyroidism. Each CDR3 is given with its conserved first and last residue. A D gene is named only where the DNA matches it firmly. Some rows have no size entry. The others give once, few or many, or a class for an expanded clone.

length,J,V,D,size,DNA,CDR3
16,TRBJ2-2,TRBV10-2,TRBD2,-,TGCGCCAGCAGTAGAGCGGGATGGGGGGACACCGGGGAGCTGTTTTTT,CASSRAGWGDTGELFF
14,TRBJ2-1,TRBV3-1,-,many,TGTGCCAGCAGCCAAGGCCTAGCTCGCAATGAGCAGTTCTTC,CASSQGLARNEQFF
18,TRBJ1-1,TRBV5-1,-,many,TGCGCCAGCAGCTTGGACGTACGGAAGGGTCGTGGGAACACTGAAGCTTTCTTT,CASSLDVRKGRGNTEAFF
12,TRBJ1-1,TRBV20-1,-,many,TGCAGTGCTAGAGATGGGGGCAGGGACGCTTTCTTT,CSARDGGRDAFF
17,TRBJ2-1,TRBV20-1,TRBD2,many,TGCAGTGCTAACGGCGGGGCGGGAGCGACCACCTACAATGAGCAGTTCTTC,CSANGGAGATTYNEQFF
19,TRBJ2-7,TRBV4-1,-,-,TGCGCCAGCAGCCTAAGACTACAGAGGGGAGAGGTAGCGGCTGCCGAGCAGTACTTC,CASSLRLQRGEVAAAEQYF
17,TRBJ2-3,TRBV27,-,many,TGTGCCAGCAGCATAGACAGTTCTGGTTATAGCACAGATACGCAGTATTTT,CASSIDSSGYSTDTQYF
14,TRBJ1-1,TRBV14,TRBD1,many,TGTGCCAGCAGCAACAGGGGCGGTTACACTGAAGCTTTCTTT,CASSNRGGYTEAFF
17,TRBJ2-7,TRBV5-1,-,many,TGCGCCAGCAGCTTTGGACTCAAGCCGTCTAGCTCCTACGAGCAGTACTTC,CASSFGLKPSSSYEQYF
14,TRBJ1-4,TRBV7-6,-,-,TGTGCCAGCAGCTTCCGGGGCTATGGTGAAAAACTGTTTTTT,CASSFRGYGEKLFF
18,TRBJ2-2,TRBV11-2,-,many,TGTGCCAGCAGCTTATCTCCGGGACACCACGCGAACACCGGGGAGCTGTTTTTT,CASSLSPGHHANTGELFF
16,TRBJ2-7,TRBV14,-,many,TGTGCCAGCAGCCAAGATCGGCTAGCGAGCTCCTACGAGCAGTACTTC,CASSQDRLASSYEQYF
15,TRBJ2-3,TRBV12-3/TRBV12-4,TRBD2,many,TGTGCCAGCAGTTCCGGACTAGCGCTGGGAGATACGCAGTATTTT,CASSSGLALGDTQYF
16,TRBJ2-7,TRBV19,TRBD2,few,TGTGCCGGTAGTCGGGCCGGAACGGGGGGAGACTACGAGCAGTACTTC,CAGSRAGTGGDYEQYF
12,TRBJ1-5,TRBV3-1,-,-,TGTGCCAGCAGCCAAGACTGGGGGCCCCAGCATTTT,CASSQDWGPQHF
12,TRBJ2-2,TRBV28,-,many,TGTGCCAGCCCATCCGGAACCGGGGAGCTGTTTTTT,CASPSGTGELFF
15,TRBJ1-5,TRBV6-2/TRBV6-3,-,few,TGTGCCAGCAGTTACTCAAGGGGGAGGTATCAGCCCCAGCATTTT,CASSYSRGRYQPQHF
12,TRBJ2-2,TRBV12-3/TRBV12-4,-,-,TGTGCCAGCACGGGGGTCACCGGGGAGCTGTTTTTT,CASTGVTGELFF
14,TRBJ2-5,TRBV28,-,-,TGTGCCAGCAGTTTAGCAGGGTATGGGGAGACCCAGTACTTC,CASSLAGYGETQYF
15,TRBJ1-1,TRBV5-1,-,few,TGCGCCAGCAGCTTGGCAGCAGGGACGAACACTGAAGCTTTCTTT,CASSLAAGTNTEAFF
14,TRBJ2-7,TRBV7-3,-,many,TGTGCCAGCAGCTTACCCGAGGATTCCGACGAGCAGTACTTC,CASSLPEDSDEQYF
15,TRBJ2-7,TRBV6-1,-,medium-sized,TGTGCCAGCAGTGAACCAGAGCGGAATTTCTACGAGCAGTACTTC,CASSEPERNFYEQYF
16,TRBJ2-2,TRBV9,-,-,TGTGCCAGCAGCGTCGGGGCGGACGCGAACACCGGGGAGCTGTTTTTT,CASSVGADANTGELFF
13,TRBJ1-1,TRBV28,-,many,TGTGCCAGCAGCCCTTGGGCCAACACTGAAGCTTTCTTT,CASSPWANTEAFF
17,TRBJ2-7,TRBV5-1,TRBD2,-,TGCGCCAGCAGCTTAGGAGTAGCGGGCCGTTCGGCCTACGAGCAGTACTTC,CASSLGVAGRSAYEQYF
17,TRBJ2-7,TRBV5-1,TRBD2,many,TGCGCCAGCAGCTTGGGAGGGTCTAGCGGCAACTCCTACGAGCAGTACTTC,CASSLGGSSGNSYEQYF
15,TRBJ1-1,TRBV4-1,-,few,TGCGCCAGCAGCCAAGAGAAGGGGCTGAACACTGAAGCTTTCTTT,CASSQEKGLNTEAFF